Presented here are 23 T cell receptor beta chains from one specimen sequenced in a study of shared clonotypes between healthy human individuals. Profiling relied on immunoSEQ multiplex PCR, and the TCRdb table lists in-frame clones only, not all of them. The sample includes 2 million to 2.5 million clones, around 93% seen only once; the top ten take approximately 0.4%. Source material: naive CD4+ T cells from PBMCs. The subset: CD45RA+ positively selected. The receptors shown here come from a man aged 18 to 29 in good health. Some clones in this sample may be carry-over from other donors' samples.

The rearrangement uses TRBV5-1 and TRBJ2-7; 7 nucleotides align to TRBD2. Looked up from germline, CDR1 is SGHRS and CDR2 is YFSETQ. V lost 4 bases, J lost 2 bases, and 3 bases stayed unmatched. This CDR3 is built from 13 residues. The CDR3 is CASSPGTTYEQYF. The CDR3 coding sequence is TGCGCCAGCAGCCCCGGGACTACCTACGAGCAGTACTTC.

V usage is TRBV4-3 and J usage is TRBJ2-7, with D possibly TRBD1 on 5 matching bases. With 4 bases removed from V and 6 bases from J, the gap between germline ends came to 16 bases. The CDR3 length is 14 residues. Germline CDR1 reads LGHNA; CDR2 reads YSLEER. The chain's CDR3 is CASSLTGKRSEQYF. The CDR3 nucleotides are TGCGCCAGCAGCCTAACAGGAAAAAGGAGCGAGCAGTACTTC.

This chain uses TRBV15 with TRBJ2-7; 7 bases are shared with TRBD2. Losses at the gene ends were 1 base for V and 6 bases for J; bases not matched to a gene: 9. Germline-derived CDR1 and CDR2 are LNHNV and YYDKDF (reference sequence). The CDR3 is 15 residues long. The CDR3 loop is CATSRAPGGEGEQYF. CDR3 bases: TGTGCCACCAGCAGAGCCCCGGGAGGTGAGGGCGAGCAGTACTTC.

DNA for the CDR3: TGTGCCAGCAGTTACAAGGGGACAGGCCTTTCCTACGAGCAGTACTTC. This translates into CASSYKGTGLSYEQYF. J is TRBJ2-7 and V is TRBV6-6, with 8 bases lining up with TRBD1. The trim removed 2 bases at V and 1 base at J, leaving 7 bases unmatched. CDR3 size: 16 residues. CDR1 MNHNY and CDR2 SVGAGI come from the germline V gene (reference sequence).

The gene calls are TRBV9 and TRBJ2-4; D is ambiguous. V was pared by 0 bases and J by 1 base, with 8 bases between. CDR3 length equals 15 residues. The germline CDR1 and CDR2 sequences are SGDLS and YYNGEE. The CDR3 coding sequence is TGTGCCAGCAGCGTAGGGGGTTTTGCCAAAAACATTCAGTACTTC. Protein sequence: CASSVGGFAKNIQYF.

The genes are TRBV27 and TRBJ2-1; D possibly uses TRBD1 or TRBD2 (5 bases each). V was cut by 3 bases and J by 12 bases, with 21 bases left in between. From germline, CDR1 is MNHEY and CDR2 SMNVEV (reference sequence). The CDR3 is 15 amino acids. Here the CDR3 reads CASSFGGTVTMRQFF. The CDR3 DNA follows: TGTGCCAGCAGTTTTGGGGGAACCGTTACAATGAGGCAGTTCTTC.

The chain links TRBV6-5 to TRBJ2-7; 8 nucleotides align to TRBD2. Germline assignment: CDR1 MNHEY and CDR2 SVGAGI. The CDR3 is made up of 14 amino acids. The trim removed 2 bases at V and 3 bases at J, leaving 3 bases unmatched. This CDR3 is CASSYTGTSYEQYF. DNA for the CDR3: TGTGCCAGCAGTTACACTGGGACTAGCTACGAGCAGTACTTC.

V is TRBV5-1 and J is TRBJ1-2, with a weak D call TRBD1 (6 bases). The CDR3 runs to 14 residues. CDR1 is SGHRS, CDR2 YFSETQ, per germline. The ends were cut back, 5 bases at V and 4 bases at J, with 15 bases in the middle. The CDR3 protein is CASRTGTSTYGYTF. CDR3 DNA sequence: TGCGCCAGCAGGACCGGGACATCGACCTATGGCTACACCTTC.

In regard to this clone: This sample includes further DNA sequences coding for the same CDR3. The chain carries TRBV18 and TRBJ1-1; D not resolved. Trimming took 3 bases from V and 4 from J, leaving 12 bases between them. This CDR3 is built from 14 residues. CDR1 KGHSH and CDR2 LQKENI come from the germline V gene. As DNA, the CDR3 is TGTGCCAGCTCACCGATCGAGGGAACCACTGAAGCTTTCTTT. This sequence encodes CASSPIEGTTEAFF.

This chain joins TRBV2 and TRBJ2-7; 8 nucleotides line up with TRBD2. The CDR3 runs to 15 residues. The V and J ends lost 6 bases and 4 bases, in that order; junction bases with no gene match: 11. The germline gives CDR1 SNHLY, CDR2 FYNNEI. The CDR3 DNA sequence: TGTGCCAGCAGGCCAATTAGCGGGAAGAGTTACGAGCAGTACTTC. Its translation: CASRPISGKSYEQYF.

The V gene is TRBV28, the J gene TRBJ1-4; unclear D gene. V gave up 5 bases and J gave up 0 bases, with 7 bases separating them. This CDR3 region has 14 residues. Germline loops: CDR1 MDHEN, CDR2 SYDVKM. The CDR3 region is CASSSTPTNEKLFF. The CDR3 DNA reads TGTGCCAGCAGTAGTACTCCAACTAATGAAAAACTGTTTTTT.

This chain links TRBV6-1 with TRBJ1-5; D uncertain. This CDR3 is 13 amino acids long. The germline V and J ends were trimmed by 7 bases and 0 bases, with 7 bases remaining between them. Germline V gene sequence: CDR1 MNHNS, CDR2 SASEGT. CDR3 protein: CASTAFSNQPQHF. The CDR3 DNA sequence: TGTGCCAGCACGGCTTTTAGCAATCAGCCCCAGCATTTT.

This rearrangement joins TRBV6-1 to TRBJ2-7; 7 bases align to TRBD2. This CDR3 is built from 14 residues. Losses at the gene ends were 4 bases for V and 4 bases for J; bases not matched to a gene: 7. In germline, CDR1 is MNHNS, CDR2 SASEGT. The CDR3 bases are TGTGCCAGCAGTGGGACTAGATCGGGATACGAGCAGTACTTC. The encoded protein is CASSGTRSGYEQYF.

The rearrangement joins TRBV9 to TRBJ2-5, with 8 bases matching TRBD1. The length of the CDR3 is 14 residues. The V gene's germline CDR1 is SGDLS and CDR2 YYNGEE. The J segment lost 1 base and the V segment lost 4 bases, leaving 3 bases of the junction unmatched. CDR3 bases: TGTGCCAGCAGCCAAGGACAGGGCCAAGAGACCCAGTACTTC. It is translated as CASSQGQGQETQYF.

The gene calls are TRBV11-2 and TRBJ2-5, with D perhaps TRBD2 (6 bases). The CDR3 contains 15 residues. Germline V gene data show CDR1 as SGHAT and CDR2 as FQNNGV. V was pared by 0 bases and J by 4 bases, with 12 bases between. The CDR3 region is CASSLDPRRGETQYF. CDR3 bases: TGTGCCAGCAGCTTAGATCCGAGGAGGGGAGAGACCCAGTACTTC.

This clone showed up just once. For the CDR3, the DNA is TGCGCCAGCAGCCGGGCCCCGGGAAGATACGAGCAGTACTTC. Its protein is CASSRAPGRYEQYF. This chain joins TRBV5-1 and TRBJ2-7, with D maybe TRBD2 (5 bases). Per germline, CDR1 SGHRS and CDR2 YFSETQ. The V gene lost 4 bases and the J gene lost 4 bases, with 15 bases spanning the gap. The CDR3 consists of 14 residues.

This sequence joins TRBV19 and TRBJ2-1; possible D gene TRBD2, 5 bases. Germline CDR1 and CDR2: LNHDA and SQIVND (reference sequence). The CDR3 is 14 residues long. The ends were cut back, 5 bases at V and 4 bases at J, with 12 bases in the middle. For the CDR3, the DNA is TGTGCCAGTAGTGTGGCTAGCAGATACAATGAGCAGTTCTTC. This translates into CASSVASRYNEQFF.

The chain couples TRBV4-2 to TRBJ2-1, with D unclear. The CDR3 covers 16 residues. V lost 3 bases, J lost 4 bases, and 16 bases lay in between. Germline CDR1 and CDR2: LGHNA and YNFKEQ. CDR3: CASSHENPDPYNEQFF. CDR3 coding DNA: TGTGCCAGCAGCCATGAAAATCCGGACCCATACAATGAGCAGTTCTTC.

This clone was seen just once. The V gene is TRBV4-3, the J gene TRBJ1-1, with 7 bases lining up with TRBD1. V gave up 4 bases and J gave up 4 bases; unmatched junction bases: 6. This CDR3 spans 14 amino acids. Germline lookup yields CDR1 LGHNA and CDR2 YSLEER. The CDR3 region has the DNA TGCGCCAGCAGCCCAAGGGCAGGGGGCACTGAAGCTTTCTTT. Protein product: CASSPRAGGTEAFF.

The J gene is TRBJ1-3, the V gene TRBV5-1; D might be TRBD1 (6 bases). With 4 bases removed from V and 0 bases from J, the gap between germline ends came to 23 bases. This CDR3 region has 19 residues. The V gene's germline CDR1 is SGHRS and CDR2 YFSETQ. CDR3 region: CASSLREDRHNYSGNTIYF. CDR3 coding DNA: TGCGCCAGCAGCCTGAGAGAAGACAGGCACAACTACTCTGGAAACACCATATATTTT.

J is TRBJ2-7 and V is TRBV4-2; 15 bases line up with TRBD2. This CDR3 is built from 16 residues. Trimming at V came to 6 bases and at J to 2 bases, leaving 5 bases not matched to a gene. CDR1 and CDR2 from the germline V gene are LGHNA and YNFKEQ. CDR3 nucleotides: TGTGCCAGCAGTCGGGGACTAGCGGGAGGTCCCTACGAGCAGTACTTC. Protein sequence: CASSRGLAGGPYEQYF.

The chain couples TRBV10-3 to TRBJ2-2; 13 nucleotides align to TRBD2. The CDR3 length is 17 residues. Germline CDR1 ENHRY, CDR2 SYGVKD. V lost 4 bases and J lost 3; bases outside the gene matches: 5. CDR3 in DNA: TGTGCCATCAGTGGGACTAGCGGGAGCCGAGACACCGGGGAGCTGTTTTTT. It is translated as CAISGTSGSRDTGELFF.

The chain uses TRBV29-1 and TRBJ1-2; 8 bases match TRBD1. The germline CDR1 and CDR2 sequences are SQVTM and ANQGSEA. V was clipped by 4 bases and J by 2 bases; unmatched bases: 3. CDR3 length: 13 residues. CDR3: CSVGTGLNYGYTF. The CDR3 DNA sequence: TGCAGCGTTGGGACAGGGCTGAACTATGGCTACACCTTC.